This T cell receptor (beta chain) appears in the sequencing data of a study of long-term antiretroviral therapy in people with HIV. Findings and caveats of the study: Controls showed broader CDR3 length ranges than did the HIV repertoires. Documentation of ART adherence, viral resistance or therapy changes was absent. ART was followed by higher diversity that remained below transplant donor controls.

Trimming left V 3 bases short and J 11 bases short, with 16 bases between. Germline V lookup: CDR1 SEHNR, CDR2 FQNEAQ (reference sequence). The CDR3 is 13 amino acids. Comment on this clone: Its antigen is unidentified.

With survey level as its setting, the immunoSEQ assay was v3.0. Here immunoSEQ multiplex PCR was the method, and the copy in TCRdb shows in-frame clones only, minus some. The sample yields over 20,000 clones, around 83% seen once. This receptor was taken from a man younger than 35 with HIV. V gene TRBV7-9 combines with J gene TRBJ1-1; the D is unclear. Source: unsorted PBMCs, taken 3 years after starting antiretroviral therapy. DNA of the CDR3: TGTGCCAGCAGCTTGGACTCTACCCCATGCGCTTTCTTT. Translating it yields CASSLDSTPCAFF.